Each of the 7 T cell receptor beta chains below was sequenced from the same sample in a study of T cells expressing NK-cell markers. TCRdb re-called the 5' RACE reads, yielding one record per CDR3 amino acid sequence without DNA. The sample holds almost 450,000 distinct CDR3 sequences. Sequenced: blood T cells: a sorted CD56 or NKG2C T cell subset, CD4+ or CD8+ T cells, or bulk PBMC T cells (not recorded which). These receptors all stem from a woman between 18 and 70 years old in good health.

The chain combines TRBV6-6 with TRBJ2-3. The germline gives CDR1 MNHNY, CDR2 SVGAGI (reference sequence). The CDR3 loop spans 13 amino acids. The CDR3 spells CASSGLSTDTQYF.

The chain joins TRBV20-1 to TRBJ2-2; the D gene TCRdb calls, TRBD2, cannot be checked with no DNA. This CDR3 is built from 15 residues. Germline CDR1 reads DFQATT; CDR2 reads SNEGSKA (reference sequence). The CDR3 here is CSASLAGGPIGELFF.

The V call is TRBV5-6, the J call TRBJ2-2; TCRdb's assignment of TRBD1 cannot be checked, as there is no DNA. The germline gives CDR1 SGHDT, CDR2 YYEEEE. The length of the CDR3 is 15 residues. The CDR3 here is CASSHRDTYTGELFF.

The CDR3 loop reads CASTQLTNNYGYTF. The chain employs TRBV6-2 or TRBV6-3 and TRBJ1-2. The CDR3 spans 14 residues. Germline V gives CDR1 MNHEY, CDR2 SVGEGT.

This rearrangement joins TRBV20-1 to TRBJ2-1; the D call of TRBD2 rests on TCRdb alone, since no DNA is present to check it. Germline CDR1 reads DFQATT; CDR2 reads SNEGSKA (reference sequence). The CDR3 runs 13 residues. The CDR3 is CSAQAGDYNEQFF.

The rearrangement joins TRBV20-1 to TRBJ2-1; the D gene TCRdb calls, TRBD2, cannot be checked with no DNA. This CDR3 region has 16 residues. The germline V gene encodes CDR1 DFQATT and CDR2 SNEGSKA (reference sequence). The CDR3 spells CSARVAGGVNYNEQFF.

This chain links TRBV4-1 with TRBJ1-1; the TCRdb D gene call, TRBD1, has no DNA to confirm it. Germline CDR1 and CDR2: MGHRA and YSYEKL. CDR3 length: 13 amino acids. The CDR3 sequence is CATRGTGGTEAFF.